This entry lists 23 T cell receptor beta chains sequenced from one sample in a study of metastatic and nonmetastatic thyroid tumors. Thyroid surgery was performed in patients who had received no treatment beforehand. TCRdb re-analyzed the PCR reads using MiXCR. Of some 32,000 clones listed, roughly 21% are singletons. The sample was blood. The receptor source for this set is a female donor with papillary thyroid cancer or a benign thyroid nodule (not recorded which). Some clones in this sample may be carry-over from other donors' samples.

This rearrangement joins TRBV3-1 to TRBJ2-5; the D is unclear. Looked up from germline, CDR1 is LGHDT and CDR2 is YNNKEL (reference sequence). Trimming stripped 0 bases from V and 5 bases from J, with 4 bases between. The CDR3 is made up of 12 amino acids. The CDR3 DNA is TGTGCCAGCAGCCAAGACTTGGAGACCCAGTACTTC. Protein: CASSQDLETQYF.

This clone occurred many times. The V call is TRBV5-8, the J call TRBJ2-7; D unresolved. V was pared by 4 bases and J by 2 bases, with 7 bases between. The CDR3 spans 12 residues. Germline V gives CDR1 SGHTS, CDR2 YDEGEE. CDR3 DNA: TGTGCCAGCAGCAGGGAAACCTACGAGCAGTACTTC. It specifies CASSRETYEQYF. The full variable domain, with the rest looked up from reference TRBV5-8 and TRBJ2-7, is EAGVTQSPTHLIKTRGQQATLRCSPISGHTSVYWYQQALGLGLQFLLWYDEGEERNRGNFPPRFSGRQFPNYSSELNVNALELEDSALYLCASSRETYEQYFGPGTRLTVT.

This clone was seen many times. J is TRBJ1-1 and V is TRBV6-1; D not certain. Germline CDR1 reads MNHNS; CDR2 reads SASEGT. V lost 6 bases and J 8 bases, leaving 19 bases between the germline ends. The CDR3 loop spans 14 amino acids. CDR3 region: CASSQFATIGEAFF. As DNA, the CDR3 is TGTGCCAGCAGCCAATTCGCCACCATCGGGGAAGCTTTCTTT.

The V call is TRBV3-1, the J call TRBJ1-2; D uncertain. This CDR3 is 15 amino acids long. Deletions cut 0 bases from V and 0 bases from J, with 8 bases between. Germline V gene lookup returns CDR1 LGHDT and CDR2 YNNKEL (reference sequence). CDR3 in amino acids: CASSQDWPANYGYTF. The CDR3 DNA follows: TGTGCCAGCAGCCAAGATTGGCCAGCTAACTATGGCTACACCTTC.

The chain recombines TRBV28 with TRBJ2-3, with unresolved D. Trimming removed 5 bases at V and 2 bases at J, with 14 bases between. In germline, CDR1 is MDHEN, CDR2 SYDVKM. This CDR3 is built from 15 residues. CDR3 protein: CASSPVADNTDTQYF. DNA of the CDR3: TGTGCCAGCAGTCCCGTTGCAGATAACACAGATACGCAGTATTTT. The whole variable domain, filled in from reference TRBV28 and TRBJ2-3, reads DVKVTQSSRYLVKRTGEKVFLECVQDMDHENMFWYRQDPGLGLRLIYFSYDVKMKEKGDIPEGYSVSREKKERFSLILESASTNQTSMYLCASSPVADNTDTQYFGPGTRLTVL.

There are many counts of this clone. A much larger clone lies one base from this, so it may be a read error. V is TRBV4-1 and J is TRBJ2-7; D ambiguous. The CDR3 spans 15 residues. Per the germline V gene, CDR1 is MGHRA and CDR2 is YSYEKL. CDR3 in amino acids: CASSLTRTTSCEQYF. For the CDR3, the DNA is TGCGCCAGCAGCCTCACTCGAACCACCTCCTGCGAGCAGTACTTC.

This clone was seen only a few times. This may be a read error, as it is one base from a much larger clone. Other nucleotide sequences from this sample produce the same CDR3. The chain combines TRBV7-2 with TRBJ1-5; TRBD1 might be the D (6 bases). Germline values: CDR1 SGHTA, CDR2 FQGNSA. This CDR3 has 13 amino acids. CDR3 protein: CASSLGQDQPQHF. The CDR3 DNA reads TGTGCCAGCAGCTTAGGACAGGATCAGCCCCAGCACTTT. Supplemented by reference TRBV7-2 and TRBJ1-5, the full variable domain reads GAGVSQSPSNKVTEKGKDVELRCDPISGHTALYWYRQSLGQGLEFLIYFQGNSAPDKSGLPSDRFSAERTGGSVSTLTIQRTQQEDSAVYLCASSLGQDQPQHFGDGTRLSIL.

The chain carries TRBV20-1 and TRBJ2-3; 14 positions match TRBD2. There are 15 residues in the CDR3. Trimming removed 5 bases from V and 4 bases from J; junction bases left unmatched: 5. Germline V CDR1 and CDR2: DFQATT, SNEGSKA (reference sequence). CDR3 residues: CSAHGTSGGSDTQYF. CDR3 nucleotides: TGCAGTGCTCACGGGACTAGCGGGGGATCAGATACGCAGTATTTT.

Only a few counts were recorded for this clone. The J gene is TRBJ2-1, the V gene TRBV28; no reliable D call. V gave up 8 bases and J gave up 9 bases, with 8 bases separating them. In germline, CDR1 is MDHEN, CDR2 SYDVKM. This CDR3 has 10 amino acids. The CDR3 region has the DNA TGTGCCAGCCAGGAAGGTGAGCAGTTCTTC. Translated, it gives CASQEGEQFF.

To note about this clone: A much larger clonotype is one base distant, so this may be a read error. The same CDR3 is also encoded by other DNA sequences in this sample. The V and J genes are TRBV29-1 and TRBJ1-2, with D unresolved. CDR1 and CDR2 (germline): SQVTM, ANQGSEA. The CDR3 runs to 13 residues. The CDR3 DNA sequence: TGCAGCGTTGAAGCAGGTCTTGCATATGGCTACACTTTC. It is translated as CSVEAGLAYGYTF. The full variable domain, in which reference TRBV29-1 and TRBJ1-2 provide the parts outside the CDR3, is SAVISQKPSRDICQRGTSLTIQCQVDSQVTMMFWYRQQPGQSLTLIATANQGSEATYESGFVIDKFPISRPNLTFSTLTVSNMSPEDSSIYLCSVEAGLAYGYTFGSGTRLTVV.

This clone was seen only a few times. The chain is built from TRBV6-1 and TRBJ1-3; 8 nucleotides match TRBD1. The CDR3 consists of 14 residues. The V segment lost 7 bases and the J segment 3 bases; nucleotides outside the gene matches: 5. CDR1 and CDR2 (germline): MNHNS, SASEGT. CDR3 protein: CASKTGAGGNTIYF. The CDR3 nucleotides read TGTGCCAGCAAGACAGGGGCGGGTGGAAACACCATATATTTT.

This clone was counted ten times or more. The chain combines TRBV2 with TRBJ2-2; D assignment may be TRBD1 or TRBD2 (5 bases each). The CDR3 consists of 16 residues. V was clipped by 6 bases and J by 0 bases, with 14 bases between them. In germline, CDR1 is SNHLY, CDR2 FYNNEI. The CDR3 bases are TGTGCCAGCAGCACCCCCGGGACCGCGAACACCGGGGAGCTGTTTTTT. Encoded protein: CASSTPGTANTGELFF.

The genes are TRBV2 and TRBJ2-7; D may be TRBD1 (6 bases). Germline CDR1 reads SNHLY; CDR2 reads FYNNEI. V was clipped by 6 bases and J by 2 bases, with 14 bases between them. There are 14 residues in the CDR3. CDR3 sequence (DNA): TGTGCCAGCAGAAGGTACGCAGGGGCCTACGAGCAGTACTTC. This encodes CASRRYAGAYEQYF.

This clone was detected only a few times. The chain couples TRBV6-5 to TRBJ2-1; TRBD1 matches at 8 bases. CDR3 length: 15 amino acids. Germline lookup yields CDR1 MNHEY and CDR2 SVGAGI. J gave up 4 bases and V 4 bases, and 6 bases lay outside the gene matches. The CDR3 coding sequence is TGTGCCAGCAGTTCCCAGGGGGCGCGGTACAATGAGCAGTTCTTC. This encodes CASSSQGARYNEQFF.

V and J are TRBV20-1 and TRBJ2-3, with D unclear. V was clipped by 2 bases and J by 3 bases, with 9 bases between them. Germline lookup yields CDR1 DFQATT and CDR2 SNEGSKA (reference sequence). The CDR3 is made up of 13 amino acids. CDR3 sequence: CSARKPGTDTQYF. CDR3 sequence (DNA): TGCAGTGCTAGAAAACCTGGAACAGATACGCAGTATTTT.

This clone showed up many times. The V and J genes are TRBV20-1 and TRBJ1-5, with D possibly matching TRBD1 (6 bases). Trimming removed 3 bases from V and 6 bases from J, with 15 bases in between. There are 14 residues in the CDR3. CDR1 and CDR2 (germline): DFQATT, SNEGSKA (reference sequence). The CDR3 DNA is TGCAGTGCTAGCCCCGTGGGGGGCATTCAGCCCCAGCATTTT. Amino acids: CSASPVGGIQPQHF.

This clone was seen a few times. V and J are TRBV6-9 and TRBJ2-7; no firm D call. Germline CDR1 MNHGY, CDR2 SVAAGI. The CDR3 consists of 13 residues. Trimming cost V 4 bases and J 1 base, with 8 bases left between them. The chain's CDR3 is CASSSSSSYEQYF. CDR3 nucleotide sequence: TGTGCCAGCAGTTCTTCCTCATCCTACGAGCAGTACTTC.

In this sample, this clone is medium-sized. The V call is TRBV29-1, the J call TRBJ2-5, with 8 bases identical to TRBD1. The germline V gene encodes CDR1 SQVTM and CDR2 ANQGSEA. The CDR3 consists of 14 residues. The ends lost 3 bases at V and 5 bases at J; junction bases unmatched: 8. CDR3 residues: CSVERQGAKETQYF. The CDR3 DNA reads TGCAGCGTTGAGCGGCAGGGGGCGAAGGAGACCCAGTACTTC.

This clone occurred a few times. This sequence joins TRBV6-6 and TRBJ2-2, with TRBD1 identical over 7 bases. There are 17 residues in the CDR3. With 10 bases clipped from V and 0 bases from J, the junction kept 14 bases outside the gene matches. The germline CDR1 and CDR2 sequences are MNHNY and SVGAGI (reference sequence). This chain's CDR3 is CATKDRPTPSNTGELFF. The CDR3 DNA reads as TGTGCCACCAAGGACAGGCCCACCCCTTCGAACACCGGGGAGCTGTTTTTT.

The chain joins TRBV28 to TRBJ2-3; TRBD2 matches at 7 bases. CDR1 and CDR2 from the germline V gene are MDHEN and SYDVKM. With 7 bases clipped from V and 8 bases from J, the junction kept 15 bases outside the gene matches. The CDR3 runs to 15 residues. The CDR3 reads CASTLSGNLVGTQYF. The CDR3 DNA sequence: TGTGCCAGCACCCTGAGCGGGAATTTGGTTGGTACGCAGTATTTT.

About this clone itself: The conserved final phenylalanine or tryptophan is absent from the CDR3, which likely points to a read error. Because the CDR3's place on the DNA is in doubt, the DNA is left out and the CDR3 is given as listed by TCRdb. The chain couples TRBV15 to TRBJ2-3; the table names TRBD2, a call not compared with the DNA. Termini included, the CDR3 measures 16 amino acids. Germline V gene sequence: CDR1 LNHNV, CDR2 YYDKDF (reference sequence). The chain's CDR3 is CATSSSGGASTDTHNV.

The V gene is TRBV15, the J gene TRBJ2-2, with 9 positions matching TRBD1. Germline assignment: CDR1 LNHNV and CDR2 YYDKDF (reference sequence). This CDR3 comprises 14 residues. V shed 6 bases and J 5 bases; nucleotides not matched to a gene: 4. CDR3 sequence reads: CATSGDRVTGELFF. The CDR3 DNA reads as TGTGCCACCAGTGGGGACAGGGTTACCGGGGAGCTGTTTTTT.

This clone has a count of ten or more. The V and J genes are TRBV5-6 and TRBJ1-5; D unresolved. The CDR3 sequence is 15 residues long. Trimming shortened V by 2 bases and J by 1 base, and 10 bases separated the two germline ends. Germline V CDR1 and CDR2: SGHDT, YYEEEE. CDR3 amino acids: CASSFWGTSNQPQHF. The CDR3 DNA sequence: TGTGCCAGCAGCTTCTGGGGAACGAGCAATCAGCCCCAGCATTTT. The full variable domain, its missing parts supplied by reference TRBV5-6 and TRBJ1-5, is DAGVTQSPTHLIKTRGQQVTLRCSPKSGHDTVSWYQQALGQGPQFIFQYYEEEERQRGNFPDRFSGHQFPNYSSELNVNALLLGDSALYLCASSFWGTSNQPQHFGDGTRLSIL.